The 2 T cell receptor beta chains given below trace back to one sample, sequenced in a study of post-analysis software for immune sequencing data. Findings and limits, study-wide: TRBV segments more frequent in patients than in controls numbered a few and included TRBV5-6, TRBV5-1 and TRBV20-1.

TCR beta cDNA libraries included unique molecular identifiers. TCRdb itself ran the PCR reads through MiXCR, one entry per CDR3 protein. The table includes fewer than 850,000 distinct CDR3 sequences, roughly 30% detected once. No antigen has been identified for these receptors. The material sequenced was blood. Receptor source: a girl between 5 and 17 years old with multiple sclerosis.

This chain connects TRBV4-1 to TRBJ1-2; D call uncertain. Trimming took off 0 bases at V and 6 bases at J, with 8 bases between the two ends. The CDR3 is 13 amino acids. Germline loops: CDR1 MGHRA, CDR2 YSYEKL. The CDR3 loop is CASSQDFVHGYTF. CDR3 nucleotides: TGCGCCAGCAGCCAAGACTTTGTCCATGGCTACACCTTC.

This clonotype appeared a few times. CDR3 residues: CSVTRRTDMNTEAFF. CDR3 nucleotide sequence: TGCAGCGTTACGAGAAGGACAGACATGAACACTGAAGCTTTCTTT. The genes are TRBV29-1 and TRBJ1-1; D is possibly TRBD1 (6 bases). CDR3 length equals 15 residues. The germline V gene encodes CDR1 SQVTM and CDR2 ANQGSEA. Trimming removed 5 bases at V and 0 bases at J, with 16 bases between. Together with reference TRBV29-1 and TRBJ1-1, the CDR3 gives the full variable domain: SAVISQKPSRDICQRGTSLTIQCQVDSQVTMMFWYRQQPGQSLTLIATANQGSEATYESGFVIDKFPISRPNLTFSTLTVSNMSPEDSSIYLCSVTRRTDMNTEAFFGQGTRLTVV.